This T cell receptor (beta chain) was observed in a study of patients and donors after allogeneic stem cell transplantation (dated by TCRdb to about 2020). This clonotype came up a few times. Its antigen specificity is not known. Base-call qualities are not available, and no considerably larger clone is one nucleotide away. V and J lose 2 bases and 6 bases, and a span of 7 bases separates them. As encoded in the germline V gene, CDR1 is KGHSH while CDR2 is LQKENI. The CDR3 contains 12 residues, cysteine and phenylalanine counted. Only the CDR3 portion is preserved as DNA: 36 bases, with reading frame beginning at the first base. Library construction relied on RT-PCR. TCRdb records NextSeq 550 as the sequencer. Using fastp trimming at Q25 and MiXCR clonotype assembly, TCRdb reanalyzed the public sequencing data and kept in-frame beta chains. CDR3 protein sequences are deduplicated, and each keeps its most common genes and DNA. Within this sample are roughly 180,000 distinct CDR3 sequences, with 35% to 50% of them counted one time only. The top ten clonotypes cover 33% of the sample.

Recombination connected TRBV18 to TRBJ1-2, with the D gene not clear enough to name. The sequence derives from a human donor who was either an allogeneic HSCT recipient or a stem cell or donor lymphocyte infusion donor (not recorded which). It is not recorded whose cells these are; they may come from a transplant donor. Material for sequencing was blood, either unsorted or a sorted T cell fraction (not recorded which). In nucleotides, the sequence is TGTGCCAGCTCACCAGCAGTAAATGGCTACACCTTC. The resulting protein is CASSPAVNGYTF.